Listed below are T cell receptor beta chains from one sample, sequenced in a study of cytomegalovirus exposure and HLA in healthy donors. Some clones are missing from TCRdb's copy, which holds only in-frame ones; the method was immunoSEQ multiplex PCR. This table has under 150,000 clones, over 60% appearing once. The sample consisted of PBMCs. These receptors came from a human donor in good health. Both conserved end residues are part of each CDR3. D genes are given only for firm matches. Expanded clones get a size class; other rows say once, few or many, or leave the size out.

cdr3_nt cdr3_aa j_call d_call v_call clone_size
TGTGCCAGTTATCTCGGGACACGGGAAAAATACACCTTC CASYLGTREKYTF TRBJ1-2 - TRBV2 -
TGTGCCAGCAGTGCGGAAAACATTCAGTACTTC CASSAENIQYF TRBJ2-4 - TRBV2 -
TGCGCCAGCAGCCAAGACAGGGGAATGAACACTGAAGCTTTCTTT CASSQDRGMNTEAFF TRBJ1-1 - TRBV4-1 -
TGTGCCAGCAGCCCCCCGGACAGCCTAAATTCACCCCTCCACTTT CASSPPDSLNSPLHF TRBJ1-6 - TRBV7-2 -
TGTGCCAGCAGCCCAGGGGGATACGAGCAGTACTTC CASSPGGYEQYF TRBJ2-7 TRBD1 TRBV7-6 few
TGTGCCAGCAGGCAACCCGGGCCCCAGCATTTT CASRQPGPQHF TRBJ1-5 - TRBV6-1 few
TGCAGCGTGAGGACAGGGGGGACCTACGAGCAGTACTTC CSVRTGGTYEQYF TRBJ2-7 TRBD1 TRBV29-1 -
TGTGCCATATCGGGACTAGTAGGAAATGAGCAGTTCTTC CAISGLVGNEQFF TRBJ2-1 TRBD2 TRBV6-4 -
TGCGCCAGCAGCTTTGGGACAGGGGATTTCTACGAGCAGTACTTC CASSFGTGDFYEQYF TRBJ2-7 TRBD1 TRBV5-1 -
TGTGCCAGCAGCTTGACAGCGGGGTGGGGAGAGACCCAGTACTTC CASSLTAGWGETQYF TRBJ2-5 TRBD2 TRBV5-6 -
TGCGCCAGCAGCTTCTTGGGTAGGGGCACTGAAGCTTTCTTT CASSFLGRGTEAFF TRBJ1-1 - TRBV5-1 few
TGTGCCAGCACGGACAGGCCAGGTGGGCAGTACTTC CASTDRPGGQYF TRBJ2-7 TRBD1 TRBV6-6 few
TGTGCCAGCAGCCCGACCGACCGGGGGACAGGGAAACTCCGAAAACTGTTTTTT CASSPTDRGTGKLRKLFF TRBJ1-4 TRBD1 TRBV7-8 once
TGTGCCAGCAGCTTAGGACAGCTAAATTCACCCCTCCACTTT CASSLGQLNSPLHF TRBJ1-6 - TRBV7-2 -
TGTGCCAGCAGCTTAGAGAGACTAGCGGGCGAGCAGTACTTC CASSLERLAGEQYF TRBJ2-7 TRBD2 TRBV13 -
TGTGCCAGCAGCCAACCGGGCGGGGGCGACAGGGGACACACCATATATTTT CASSQPGGGDRGHTIYF TRBJ1-3 TRBD1 TRBV4-2 -
TGTGCCAGCTCACCGCCCGGGACAGCAGCAATAGAGCAGTTCTTC CASSPPGTAAIEQFF TRBJ2-1 TRBD1 TRBV18 -
TGTGCCAGCAGCTCAACAGGGGTAGCTCCCTACGAGCAGTACTTC CASSSTGVAPYEQYF TRBJ2-7 TRBD1 TRBV7-9 -
TGTGCCAGCACTGGACAAGCTAACTATGGCTACACCTTC CASTGQANYGYTF TRBJ1-2 - TRBV13 few
TGTGCCAGCAGCCTAACGGGGGGCGGGGGGAAACTGTTTTTT CASSLTGGGGKLFF TRBJ1-4 - TRBV7-8 -
TGCGCCAGCACCCTGGACAGGGATACTGAAGCTTTCTTT CASTLDRDTEAFF TRBJ1-1 TRBD1 TRBV5-1 few
TGTGCCAGCAGCTTAGTTCTCCGCAGAGATACGCAGTATTTT CASSLVLRRDTQYF TRBJ2-3 - TRBV11-2 -
TGCGCCAGCAGCTCTCGACAGGGGGGGGCCGGGGCCAACGTCCTGACTTTC CASSSRQGGAGANVLTF TRBJ2-6 TRBD1 TRBV5-1 -
TGTGCCAGCTCACCAGGACAGAGTGGGAACACCATATATTTT CASSPGQSGNTIYF TRBJ1-3 - TRBV18 -
TGTGCCAGCAGTAGACAGGACTACAATGAGCAGTTCTTC CASSRQDYNEQFF TRBJ2-1 - TRBV7-8 -
TGCGCCAGCAGCTTGGGTCGGGACAAAAGATCGGAAAATGAGCAGTTCTTC CASSLGRDKRSENEQFF TRBJ2-1 - TRBV5-1 -
TGCGCCAGCAGCTTGTCATCCCCCGGGACAGGGTACACTGAAGCTTTCTTT CASSLSSPGTGYTEAFF TRBJ1-1 TRBD1 TRBV5-1 -
TGTGCCAGCACCCGCCGGGGGGCCTACAATGAGCAGTTCTTC CASTRRGAYNEQFF TRBJ2-1 TRBD2 TRBV7-6 -
TGTGCCAGCAGTGAAGCGCTTCTGACGGGTGGTGGGTCAGGAAACACCATATATTTT CASSEALLTGGGSGNTIYF TRBJ1-3 - TRBV2 -
TGTGCCAGCATTAGCACAGGACGCGACTACGAGCAGTACTTC CASISTGRDYEQYF TRBJ2-7 - TRBV28 once
TGTGCCTGGAGTACGGGAGGAGGGCGGACAAACACTGAAGCTTTCTTT CAWSTGGGRTNTEAFF TRBJ1-1 - TRBV30 -
TGTGCCAGCAGTGAAGGGGAGTTTTTTGAAAAACTGTTTTTT CASSEGEFFEKLFF TRBJ1-4 - TRBV2 few
TGTGCTAGTGGTTTGGCCCGGACTAGCGGCGCGTACAATGAGCAGTTCTTC CASGLARTSGAYNEQFF TRBJ2-1 TRBD2 TRBV12-5 -
TGTGCCAGCAGCCCCGACCCCGGCGGAGCTGGTTACGATACGCAGTATTTT CASSPDPGGAGYDTQYF TRBJ2-3 - TRBV5-6 -
TGTGCCATCAGTGATATAACAGGGGTCGAGCAGTACTTC CAISDITGVEQYF TRBJ2-7 TRBD1 TRBV10-3 -
TGTGCCAGCAGTGAGTCGAAGCCCCAGCCCCAGCATTTT CASSESKPQPQHF TRBJ1-5 - TRBV2 -
TGTGCCAGCAGCCGAGAGCGGTCCTACCAAGAGACCCAGTACTTC CASSRERSYQETQYF TRBJ2-5 - TRBV4-2 -
TGTGCCAGCAGCTTGACGGGACAGCCACCCCTCCACTTT CASSLTGQPPLHF TRBJ1-6 TRBD1 TRBV7-2 -
TGTGCCAGCAGTTTCTTAGGGGCAGCCGTTATCTACGAGCAGTACTTC CASSFLGAAVIYEQYF TRBJ2-7 - TRBV27 -
TGTGCCAGCAGCCCTAGCGGCTTCTCCTACGAGCAGTACTTC CASSPSGFSYEQYF TRBJ2-7 TRBD2 TRBV11-2 -
TGTGCCAGTAGTCTGGGACAACACACTGAAGCTTTCTTT CASSLGQHTEAFF TRBJ1-1 - TRBV19 few
TGTGCCAGCAGAATGGTGAGAGGCACGAACACTGAAGCTTTCTTT CASRMVRGTNTEAFF TRBJ1-1 - TRBV6-6 few
TGTGCCAGCTCACCACTTGTTTGGGGGGTGAATACGCAGTATTTT CASSPLVWGVNTQYF TRBJ2-3 - TRBV18 -
TGTGCCAGCAGCGTAGGCAGGTTCGGGGATGGCTACACCTTC CASSVGRFGDGYTF TRBJ1-2 - TRBV7-9 -
TGTGCCAGCAGTAGGACAGTAAACAATGAGCAGTTCTTC CASSRTVNNEQFF TRBJ2-1 - TRBV6-5 -
TGTGCCAGCAGTCACAGGGGGCAAGAGACCCAGTACTTC CASSHRGQETQYF TRBJ2-5 TRBD1 TRBV7-9 few
TGTGCCAGCAGCTCGCGCCGGGTACAGGCATCGTTAGGCTACACCTTC CASSSRRVQASLGYTF TRBJ1-2 - TRBV5-6 -
TGTGCCAGCAGCGAAAGGGGGTTGTTCGGCTCACCCCTCCACTTT CASSERGLFGSPLHF TRBJ1-6 - TRBV5-6 few
TGTGCCAGCAGCTATAGCAATCAGCCCCAGCATTTT CASSYSNQPQHF TRBJ1-5 - TRBV28 -
TGCGCCAGCAGACCCACCACCGGGGCGGGGAGACCCAGGACTAGCACAGATACGCAGTATTTT CASRPTTGAGRPRTSTDTQYF TRBJ2-3 - TRBV5-1 -
TGTGCCAGCAGCTCGACAGTCTATGGCTACACCTTC CASSSTVYGYTF TRBJ1-2 - TRBV7-9 -